The next 19 T cell receptor beta chains were all read from a single sample in a study of cytomegalovirus exposure and HLA in healthy donors. Libraries were prepared by immunoSEQ multiplex PCR; TCRdb keeps only in-frame clonotypes and omits some of them. The table includes roughly 330,000 clones, roughly 87% detected once. Sequencing used PBMCs. The source of these receptors is a woman aged 25 to 39 in good health and CMV-seropositive.

The chain recombines TRBV7-3 with TRBJ2-1; D remains unclear. The CDR3 consists of 14 residues. V was clipped by 2 bases and J by 1 base, with 6 bases between them. Germline V gives CDR1 SGHTA, CDR2 FQGTGA. For the CDR3, the DNA is TGTGCCAGCAGCTTAGACGGTTCCTACAATGAGCAGTTCTTC. Protein sequence: CASSLDGSYNEQFF.

The sample holds one count of this clone. CDR3 loop: CASSLSRGLDGYTF. In DNA, the CDR3 is TGTGCCAGCAGCTTGTCCAGGGGGCTCGATGGCTACACCTTC. This chain joins TRBV5-5 and TRBJ1-2, with 8 positions matching TRBD1. This CDR3 contains 14 residues. Trimming took 1 base from V and 6 from J; bases not matched to a gene: 5. In germline, CDR1 is SGHKS, CDR2 YYEKEE (reference sequence).

V is TRBV11-1 and J is TRBJ2-3; 8 positions match TRBD1. The CDR3 contains 14 residues. The junction had 9 bases not matched to a gene; V was cut back by 7 bases and J by 6 bases. In germline, CDR1 is SGHAT, CDR2 FQDESV (reference sequence). CDR3 amino acids: CASKEQGALDTQYF. Written as DNA, the CDR3 is TGTGCCAGCAAAGAGCAGGGGGCGTTGGATACGCAGTATTTT.

The chain is built from TRBV7-7 and TRBJ2-5; 16 positions match TRBD2. Germline V gene sequence: CDR1 SSHAT, CDR2 FNYEAQ (reference sequence). CDR3 length: 15 amino acids. Unmatched junction bases numbered 2, after V lost 5 bases and J lost 5 bases. The CDR3 here is CASSVGLAGGETQYF. The DNA for the CDR3 is TGTGCCAGCAGCGTGGGACTAGCGGGGGGGGAGACCCAGTACTTC.

The chain couples TRBV4-1 to TRBJ1-5, with 9 bases fitting TRBD1. V was pared by 0 bases and J by 4 bases, with 7 bases of the junction left unmatched. The CDR3 sequence is 17 residues long. CDR1 is MGHRA, CDR2 YSYEKL, per germline. CDR3 residues: CASSQERGQGWNQPQHF. In DNA form, the CDR3 reads TGCGCCAGCAGCCAAGAAAGGGGACAGGGATGGAATCAGCCCCAGCATTTT.

The chain recombines TRBV10-2 with TRBJ2-3; 7 bases line up with TRBD2. The junction had 9 bases not matched to a gene; V was cut back by 3 bases and J by 6 bases. Germline loops: CDR1 WSHSY, CDR2 SAAADI. CDR3 length equals 15 residues. The CDR3 region has the DNA TGCGCCAGCAGTGACGGCCTAGCCGGGGGGGATACGCAGTATTTT. Translating gives CASSDGLAGGDTQYF.

This chain joins TRBV27 and TRBJ2-1; tentatively, D is TRBD1 (6 bases). V was cut by 3 bases and J by 7 bases, with 10 bases left in between. The germline V gene encodes CDR1 MNHEY and CDR2 SMNVEV (reference sequence). The CDR3 has 13 amino acids. This CDR3 reads CASSFAGENEQFF. DNA for the CDR3: TGTGCCAGCAGTTTCGCAGGGGAGAATGAGCAGTTCTTC.

The chain recombines TRBV7-7 with TRBJ2-5; D unclear. V was cut by 1 base and J by 0 bases, with 3 bases left in between. In germline, CDR1 is SSHAT, CDR2 FNYEAQ (reference sequence). The CDR3 extends over 13 amino acids. The CDR3 sequence: CASSLGHQETQYF. For the CDR3, the DNA is TGTGCCAGCAGCTTAGGACACCAAGAGACCCAGTACTTC.

This chain joins TRBV27 and TRBJ2-7; a possible D gene is TRBD1 (6 bases). Germline-derived CDR1 and CDR2 are MNHEY and SMNVEV (reference sequence). V shed 8 bases and J shed 5 bases, with 22 bases lying between them. The CDR3 is 15 amino acids. The chain's CDR3 is CASADLQGARNEQYF. CDR3 bases: TGTGCCAGCGCTGACCTACAGGGAGCTCGGAACGAGCAGTACTTC.

The chain recombines TRBV4-3 with TRBJ2-1, with no clear D. V was pared by 0 bases and J by 6 bases, with 6 bases between. CDR1 is LGHNA, CDR2 YSLEER, per germline. The CDR3 is 13 amino acids. Here the CDR3 reads CASSQDEGNEQFF. The CDR3 region has the DNA TGCGCCAGCAGCCAAGATGAAGGCAATGAGCAGTTCTTC.

The chain employs TRBV27 and TRBJ2-7, with TRBD1 identical over 7 bases. Germline V gene data show CDR1 as MNHEY and CDR2 as SMNVEV (reference sequence). The CDR3 covers 19 residues. The V gene end was trimmed by 2 bases and the J gene end by 3 bases; junction bases not matched to a gene: 19. The DNA of the CDR3 is TGTGCCAGCAGTTTACTCTCCCCCACTCAAACAAACAGGGGCTACGAGCAGTACTTC. Protein product: CASSLLSPTQTNRGYEQYF.

The CDR3 sequence: CASSVASGAVGLQETQYF. In nucleotides, the CDR3 is TGTGCCAGCAGTGTGGCTAGCGGGGCGGTGGGCCTGCAAGAGACCCAGTACTTC. The V and J genes are TRBV2 and TRBJ2-5; TRBD2 aligns across 9 bases. The CDR3 is made up of 18 amino acids. Trimming removed 4 bases from V and 2 bases from J; junction bases left unmatched: 14. Germline V gene sequence: CDR1 SNHLY, CDR2 FYNNEI.

V gene TRBV4-1 combines with J gene TRBJ1-5; weak D call: TRBD1 (5 bases). Germline V gives CDR1 MGHRA, CDR2 YSYEKL. Trimming removed 6 bases from V and 7 bases from J, with 19 bases in between. CDR3 length: 15 residues. CDR3 bases: TGCGCCAGCAGTCAGACCGAGGGACTCGGGCAGCCCCAGCATTTT. Amino acid sequence: CASSQTEGLGQPQHF.

V and J are TRBV6-1 and TRBJ2-3; D might be TRBD2 (5 bases). The CDR3 loop spans 13 amino acids. Trimming shortened V by 6 bases and J by 2 bases, and 9 bases separated the two germline ends. The germline CDR1 and CDR2 sequences are MNHNS and SASEGT. The CDR3 loop is CASSKRYTDTQYF. The DNA of the CDR3 is TGTGCCAGCAGCAAGCGGTACACAGATACGCAGTATTTT.

The CDR3 DNA follows: TGCAGCGTTCTTCGAAGCGGGGGGGCTGGAGATACGCAGTATTTT. Translation gives CSVLRSGGAGDTQYF. J is TRBJ2-3 and V is TRBV29-1; 10 bases match TRBD2. CDR1 is SQVTM, CDR2 ANQGSEA, per germline. This CDR3 has 15 amino acids. V lost 5 bases to trimming and J lost 5 bases; unmatched junction nucleotides: 10.

The chain employs TRBV5-1 and TRBJ2-1; 11 bases agree with TRBD2. J lost 4 bases, V lost 0 bases, and 3 bases had no gene match. Per the germline V gene, CDR1 is SGHRS and CDR2 is YFSETQ. This CDR3 is 16 amino acids long. CDR3 DNA sequence: TGCGCCAGCAGCTTGGACCTAGCGGGGGGATACAATGAGCAGTTCTTC. Protein: CASSLDLAGGYNEQFF.

The V and J genes are TRBV9 and TRBJ1-1; D may be TRBD1 (6 bases). CDR3 length equals 15 residues. Germline lookup yields CDR1 SGDLS and CDR2 YYNGEE. The ends were cut back, 4 bases at V and 2 bases at J, with 15 bases in the middle. CDR3 loop: CASSFRDKSNTEAFF. The DNA of the CDR3 is TGTGCCAGCAGCTTCCGGGACAAGTCAAACACTGAAGCTTTCTTT.

The rearrangement uses TRBV27 and TRBJ1-1; 9 nucleotides align to TRBD1. CDR1 MNHEY and CDR2 SMNVEV come from the germline V gene (reference sequence). V trimming: 6 bases; J trimming: 5 bases; junction bases outside the gene matches: 4. The CDR3 loop spans 13 amino acids. CDR3 loop: CASRDRGWTEAFF. The CDR3 nucleotides read TGTGCCAGCAGGGACAGGGGTTGGACTGAAGCTTTCTTT.

This clone was detected only once. The CDR3 loop reads CASSPGINTGELFF. As DNA, the CDR3 is TGTGCCAGCAGTCCCGGGATAAACACCGGGGAGCTGTTTTTT. V is TRBV7-9 and J is TRBJ2-2; weak D call: TRBD2 (5 bases). Germline V lookup: CDR1 SEHNR, CDR2 FQNEAQ (reference sequence). CDR3 size: 14 residues. V was cut by 6 bases and J by 2 bases, with 10 bases left in between.